This T cell receptor beta chain was retrieved from a study of shared clonotypes between healthy human individuals. Using immunoSEQ multiplex PCR, the repertoire was profiled, and TCRdb retains in-frame clones only, with some absent. The sample lists about 1 million clones; roughly 80% were seen once. Trimming took 7 bases from V and 2 from J, leaving 22 bases between them. The CDR3 runs 17 residues. The germline CDR1 and CDR2 sequences are SGHRS and YFSETQ. The receptor's source is a man younger than 35 in good health. Sequenced input: memory CD4+ T cells sorted from blood. Subset in this sample: CD45RA-negative fraction. The chain recombines TRBV5-1 with TRBJ1-5, with D perhaps matching TRBD1 (5 bases). CDR3 nucleotide sequence: TGCGCCAGCGCCCCCGGGTGGGGGAGGTCGGGCAATCAGCCCCAGCATTTT. This encodes CASAPGWGRSGNQPQHF.